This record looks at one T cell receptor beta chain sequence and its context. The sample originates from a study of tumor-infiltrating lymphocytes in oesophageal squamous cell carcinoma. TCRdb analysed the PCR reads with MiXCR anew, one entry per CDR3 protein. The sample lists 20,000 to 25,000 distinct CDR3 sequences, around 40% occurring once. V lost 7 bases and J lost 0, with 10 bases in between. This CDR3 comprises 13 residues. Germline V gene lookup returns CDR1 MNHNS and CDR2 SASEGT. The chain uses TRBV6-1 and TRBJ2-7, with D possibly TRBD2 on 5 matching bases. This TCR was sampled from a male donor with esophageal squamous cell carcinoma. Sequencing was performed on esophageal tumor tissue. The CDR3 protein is CASNREFSYEQYF. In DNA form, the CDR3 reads TGTGCCAGCAATAGGGAGTTCTCCTACGAGCAGTACTTC.